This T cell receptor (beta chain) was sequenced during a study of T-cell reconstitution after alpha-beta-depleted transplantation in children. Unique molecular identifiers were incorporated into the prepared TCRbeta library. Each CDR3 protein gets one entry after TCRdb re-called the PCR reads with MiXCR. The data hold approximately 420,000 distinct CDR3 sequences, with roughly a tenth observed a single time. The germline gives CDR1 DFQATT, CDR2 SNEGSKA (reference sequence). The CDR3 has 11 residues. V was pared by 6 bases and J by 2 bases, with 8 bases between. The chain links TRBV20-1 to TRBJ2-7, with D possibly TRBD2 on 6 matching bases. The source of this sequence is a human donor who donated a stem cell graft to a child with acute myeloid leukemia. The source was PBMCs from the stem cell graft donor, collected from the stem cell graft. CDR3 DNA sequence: TGCAGTGCCGGGGGTACCTACGAGCAGTACTTC. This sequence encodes CSAGGTYEQYF.